These 8 T cell receptor beta chains were sequenced from one sample in a study of blood T cells in healthy people across ages. Combining a sample-barcoded 5' primer with a J-beta primer mix, a second PCR ran for about 7 to 11 cycles. TCRdb analysed the 5' RACE reads with MiXCR anew, one entry per CDR3 protein. The table includes about 670,000 distinct CDR3 sequences, 52% detected once. The sequenced sample was blood. The receptors were sampled from an elderly woman in good health.

This clonotype came up many times. The chain has TRBV5-6 and TRBJ2-1; the D is unclear. This CDR3 contains 11 residues. Deletions cut 4 bases from V and 6 bases from J, with 5 bases between. CDR1 is SGHDT and CDR2 is YYEEEE in the germline V gene. This CDR3 is CASSASNEQFF. The CDR3 region has the DNA TGTGCCAGCAGCGCGAGCAATGAGCAGTTCTTC.

This clonotype was observed many times. This chain links TRBV24-1 with TRBJ2-1, with D unclear. Trimming removed 1 base at V and 9 bases at J, with 9 bases between. This CDR3 has 13 amino acids. Germline assignment: CDR1 KGHDR and CDR2 SFDVKD. The CDR3: CATSDFLDGEQFF. As DNA, the CDR3 is TGTGCCACCAGTGATTTCTTGGACGGTGAGCAGTTCTTC.

This clonotype was recorded many times. Here the CDR3 DNA reads TGTGCCAGCCAGCCACCTACATACGAGCAGTACTTC. Protein product: CASQPPTYEQYF. The rearrangement uses TRBV28 and TRBJ2-7; D unresolved. The V gene's germline CDR1 is MDHEN and CDR2 SYDVKM. The CDR3 runs to 12 residues. V was shortened by 8 bases and J by 4 bases, with 12 bases between the two germline ends.

This chain joins TRBV27 and TRBJ1-1; D is ambiguous. Per the germline V gene, CDR1 is MNHEY and CDR2 is SMNVEV (reference sequence). V was shortened by 6 bases and J by 11 bases, with 16 bases between the two germline ends. The CDR3 is made up of 12 amino acids. CDR3 in amino acids: CASRGQNHQAFF. CDR3 nucleotide sequence: TGTGCCAGCAGGGGCCAAAACCATCAGGCTTTCTTT.

V and J are TRBV12-3 or TRBV12-4 and TRBJ2-5; 15 nucleotides align to TRBD2. There are 14 residues in the CDR3. Germline trimming cut 8 bases from V and 4 bases from J; bases unmatched to any gene: 2. CDR3 amino acids: CASGLAGGRETQYF. In DNA form, the CDR3 reads TGTGCCAGCGGACTAGCGGGGGGGCGAGAGACCCAGTACTTC.

Remarks on this clonotype: Since a much larger clone is just one base distant, this may be a read error. The V gene is TRBV12-3 or TRBV12-4, the J gene TRBJ2-1; 12 bases are a match to TRBD2. The CDR3 is 14 amino acids. Trimming removed 8 bases from V and 9 bases from J; junction bases left unmatched: 8. The CDR3, as DNA: TGTGCCAGCGGCGAGAGGACTAGCGGGACTGAGCAGTTCTTC. Protein product: CASGERTSGTEQFF.

At least ten counts were recorded for this clonotype. The rearrangement uses TRBV29-1 and TRBJ2-1; D is possibly TRBD1 or TRBD2 (6 bases each). The CDR3 contains 14 residues. Germline CDR1 is SQVTM and CDR2 is ANQGSEA. Trimming pared 4 bases from V and 4 bases from J, leaving 14 bases between. The CDR3 DNA reads TGCAGCGTTGTTGAGCAGGGGACTTACAATGAGCAGTTCTTC. Translation: CSVVEQGTYNEQFF.

Worth noting for this clonotype: Germline is not matched at one junction end, which may reflect a read error. The chain employs TRBV7-7 and TRBJ2-2; tentatively, D is TRBD1 (6 bases). The CDR3 loop spans 15 amino acids. Per germline, CDR1 SSHAT and CDR2 FNYEAQ (reference sequence). The CDR3, as DNA: TGTGCTAGCAGCTCCGGGACACAGAACACCGGGGAGCTGTTTTTT. This translates into CASSSGTQNTGELFF.